This entry features one T cell receptor beta chain sequence. The record originates from a study of regulatory T cells in long-lasting Graves disease. HTBI primers from iRepertoire and Arm-PCR of CDR3 regions yielded the TCR beta libraries. Each CDR3 protein is one row after TCRdb ran MiXCR on the multiplex PCR reads. The sample consists of 620,000 or so distinct CDR3 sequences, 16% of them appearing once. Time point given: newly diagnosed GD, antithyroid drugs for less than 3 months. Isolated PBMC RNA provided the starting material for the TCR library. With 7 bases clipped from V and 0 bases from J, the junction kept 8 bases outside the gene matches. Germline V lookup: CDR1 KGHDR, CDR2 SFDVKD. This CDR3 region has 15 residues. This sample was also put to use in a study of T cells in Graves' hyperthyroidism and ophthalmopathy. That study adds: In the first-round RT-PCR of the TCR CDR3, the HTBI primer set was used. By a 13 V-J model, ophthalmopathy was set apart from stable hyperthyroidism.

The rearrangement links TRBV24-1 to TRBJ2-7, with 7 nucleotides matching TRBD2. The receptor's source is a woman aged 25-40 years with Graves disease. The input for sequencing was peripheral blood mononuclear cells (PBMCs), taken at new diagnosis, from a patient treated with antithyroid drugs. The CDR3 sequence is CATSPRGGSSYEQYF. The CDR3 region has the DNA TGTGCCACCAGCCCCCGCGGGGGTAGCTCCTACGAGCAGTACTTC.